The 22 T cell receptor beta chains in this list originate from one sample, sequenced in a study of T cells in localized non-small cell lung cancer (dated by TCRdb to 2018 to 2021). Libraries were prepared through the immunoSEQ multiplex PCR assay. Entries here come from immuneACCESS through TCRdb and include only in-frame sequences with V and J called. Some clones fail to appear in such tables; in the studies checked, an unresolved V gene covers under half of the shortfall, and the cause of the remainder is unknown. The sample records tens of thousands of clones, around 79% of which are singletons. Roughly 17% of the sample lies in the top ten. The input for sequencing was peripheral blood, taken before any cancer treatment. These receptors came from a male donor aged 60 or older with stage III squamous cell lung carcinoma.

The CDR3 here is CASSPGGRNSGNTIYF. The CDR3 nucleotides are TGTGCCAGCAGTCCGGGGGGGCGGAACTCTGGAAACACCATATATTTT. This sequence joins TRBV28 and TRBJ1-3, with D perhaps TRBD1 (6 bases). The CDR3 is made up of 16 amino acids. The V and J ends lost 5 bases and 0 bases respectively, with 14 bases between them. Germline V lookup: CDR1 MDHEN, CDR2 SYDVKM. Complete variable domain (other parts from reference TRBV28 and TRBJ1-3): DVKVTQSSRYLVKRTGEKVFLECVQDMDHENMFWYRQDPGLGLRLIYFSYDVKMKEKGDIPEGYSVSREKKERFSLILESASTNQTSMYLCASSPGGRNSGNTIYFGEGSWLTVV.

The rearrangement joins TRBV11-2 to TRBJ1-2, with a possible D match to TRBD1 (6 bases). The V and J ends lost 5 bases and 5 bases respectively, with 15 bases between them. Germline V gene sequence: CDR1 SGHAT, CDR2 FQNNGV. This CDR3 comprises 14 residues. Here the CDR3 reads CASSPTGGTYGYTF. The CDR3, as DNA: TGTGCCAGCAGCCCAACGGGGGGGACATATGGCTACACCTTC.

The rearrangement joins TRBV19 to TRBJ2-1; TRBD2 matches at 8 bases. The CDR3 totals 18 residues. The trim removed 3 bases at V and 0 bases at J, leaving 10 bases unmatched. Looked up from germline, CDR1 is LNHDA and CDR2 is SQIVND (reference sequence). The CDR3 nucleotides read TGTGCCAGTAGTATGTCGAGCGGGGGTCCTAGCTCCTACAATGAGCAGTTCTTC. Residues: CASSMSSGGPSSYNEQFF.

The chain joins TRBV2 to TRBJ1-1; TRBD1 matches 8 bases. This CDR3 has 13 amino acids. CDR1 is SNHLY and CDR2 is FYNNEI in the germline V gene. J gave up 5 bases and V 6 bases, and 5 bases lay outside the gene matches. This CDR3 is CASRDREGTEAFF. In DNA form, the CDR3 reads TGTGCCAGCAGGGACAGGGAGGGTACTGAAGCTTTCTTT.

This chain's CDR3 is CASSYGQQEDTQYF. CDR3 nucleotides: TGCGCCAGCAGCTACGGACAGCAGGAAGATACGCAGTATTTT. The chain employs TRBV5-1 and TRBJ2-3; TRBD1 might be the D (6 bases). CDR1 and CDR2 from the germline V gene are SGHRS and YFSETQ. V lost 3 bases and J lost 5, with 13 bases in between. The CDR3 has 14 residues.

The rearrangement links TRBV2 to TRBJ2-1, with D perhaps being TRBD1 or TRBD2 (6 bases each). V lost 5 bases to trimming and J lost 5 bases, with 13 bases between them. Germline values: CDR1 SNHLY, CDR2 FYNNEI. The CDR3 totals 14 residues. Written as DNA, the CDR3 is TGTGCCAGCAGTATTGGAGGGGGAGACAATGAGCAGTTCTTC. Protein product: CASSIGGGDNEQFF.

The chain uses TRBV7-2 and TRBJ1-6, with 7 positions matching TRBD1. The V gene's germline CDR1 is SGHTA and CDR2 FQGNSA. The V segment lost 3 bases and the J segment 9 bases; nucleotides outside the gene matches: 5. This CDR3 region has 14 residues. This CDR3 reads CASSLGTVSSPLHF. CDR3 in DNA: TGTGCCAGCAGCTTGGGGACAGTAAGTTCACCCCTCCACTTT.

The chain employs TRBV7-9 and TRBJ2-1, with D unclear. There are 13 residues in the CDR3. CDR1 is SEHNR, CDR2 FQNEAQ, per germline (reference sequence). V was cut by 3 bases and J by 8 bases, with 11 bases left in between. This CDR3 reads CASSLAGAHEQFF. DNA of the CDR3: TGTGCCAGCAGCTTGGCAGGCGCCCATGAGCAGTTCTTC.

The CDR3 DNA sequence: TGTGCCAGCAGCACTGGACTAGCGGGAGGTCGGAGAACAGATACGCAGTATTTT. Its translation is CASSTGLAGGRRTDTQYF. This chain joins TRBV7-2 and TRBJ2-3, with 14 bases lining up with TRBD2. CDR1 and CDR2 (germline): SGHTA, FQGNSA. The CDR3 length is 18 residues. Unmatched junction bases numbered 10, after V lost 5 bases and J lost 3 bases.

The V call is TRBV10-1, the J call TRBJ2-1, with D uncertain. CDR1 is WNHNN and CDR2 is SYGVQD in the germline V gene (reference sequence). The CDR3 loop spans 12 amino acids. V lost 0 bases and J 10 bases, leaving 7 bases between the germline ends. CDR3 amino acids: CASSESGREQFF. In DNA form, the CDR3 reads TGCGCCAGCAGTGAGTCAGGCCGGGAGCAGTTCTTC.

V usage is TRBV6-6 and J usage is TRBJ1-1; 9 bases agree with TRBD1. V shed 7 bases and J 5 bases; nucleotides not matched to a gene: 11. Germline V CDR1 and CDR2: MNHNY, SVGAGI (reference sequence). The CDR3 spans 15 residues. This chain's CDR3 is CASTSGQGGRTEAFF. CDR3 bases: TGTGCCAGCACCTCGGGACAGGGTGGTCGGACTGAAGCTTTCTTT.

J is TRBJ2-7 and V is TRBV11-3, with 7 positions matching TRBD2. V lost 5 bases, J lost 7 bases, and 14 bases stayed unmatched. Germline CDR1 SGHNT, CDR2 YENEEA. This CDR3 contains 15 residues. CDR3 sequence reads: CASSLEGAAAGEQYF. The CDR3 DNA sequence: TGTGCCAGCAGCCTCGAAGGGGCGGCAGCGGGGGAGCAGTACTTC.

CDR3 in amino acids: CASSPTFRQGGTDTQYF. The CDR3 nucleotides are TGCGCCAGCAGCCCCACGTTTCGGCAGGGGGGAACAGATACGCAGTATTTT. This chain links TRBV5-1 with TRBJ2-3, with a possible D match to TRBD1 (7 bases). The CDR3 totals 17 residues. The V gene's germline CDR1 is SGHRS and CDR2 YFSETQ. The V end was cut by 4 bases, the J end by 3 bases, with 21 bases between.

The gene calls are TRBV7-8 and TRBJ2-1, with D perhaps TRBD1 or TRBD2 (5 bases each). V gave up 4 bases and J gave up 2 bases, with 9 bases separating them. The length of the CDR3 is 14 residues. Germline V gene data show CDR1 as SGHVS and CDR2 as FQNEAQ. In DNA form, the CDR3 reads TGTGCCAGCAGCTCGTCGGGACCCTACAATGAGCAGTTCTTC. Its protein is CASSSSGPYNEQFF.

The chain carries TRBV11-2 and TRBJ1-2; D is unresolved. CDR1 is SGHAT and CDR2 is FQNNGV in the germline V gene. CDR3 length equals 15 residues. Trimming pared 5 bases from V and 0 bases from J, leaving 13 bases between. CDR3 in amino acids: CASSRDVRPNYGYTF. DNA for the CDR3: TGTGCCAGCAGCCGAGACGTTCGTCCTAACTATGGCTACACCTTC. The variable domain in full, completed from reference TRBV11-2 and TRBJ1-2, reads EAGVAQSPRYKIIEKRQSVAFWCNPISGHATLYWYQQILGQGPKLLIQFQNNGVVDDSQLPKDRFSAERLKGVDSTLKIQPAKLEDSAVYLCASSRDVRPNYGYTFGSGTRLTVV.

V is TRBV18 and J is TRBJ2-4; 10 bases agree with TRBD1. In germline, CDR1 is KGHSH, CDR2 LQKENI. The V segment lost 1 base and the J segment 6 bases; nucleotides outside the gene matches: 3. This CDR3 has 15 amino acids. DNA of the CDR3: TGTGCCAGCTCACCACTGGGACAGGGGATAAACATTCAGTACTTC. Amino acids: CASSPLGQGINIQYF.

This chain joins TRBV7-9 and TRBJ2-6, with no clear D. V was shortened by 5 bases and J by 0 bases, with 5 bases between the two germline ends. The CDR3 loop spans 14 amino acids. Per germline, CDR1 SEHNR and CDR2 FQNEAQ (reference sequence). The CDR3 region is CASSASSGANVLTF. The CDR3 nucleotides read TGTGCCAGCAGCGCCAGCTCTGGGGCCAACGTCCTGACTTTC. The full variable domain, completed using reference TRBV7-9 and TRBJ2-6, is DTGVSQNPRHKITKRGQNVTFRCDPISEHNRLYWYRQTLGQGPEFLTYFQNEAQLEKSRLLSDRFSAERPKGSFSTLEIQRTEQGDSAMYLCASSASSGANVLTFGAGSRLTVL.

This chain joins TRBV15 and TRBJ2-3; no clear D gene. Germline V CDR1 and CDR2: LNHNV, YYDKDF (reference sequence). The CDR3 is made up of 15 amino acids. The V end was cut by 0 bases, the J end by 2 bases, with 9 bases between. CDR3 sequence (DNA): TGTGCCACCAGCAGAGACCACGGCCCCACAGATACGCAGTATTTT. Translated, it gives CATSRDHGPTDTQYF.

The chain combines TRBV19 with TRBJ1-1; D may be TRBD1 (5 bases). Trimming shortened V by 10 bases and J by 1 base, and 19 bases separated the two germline ends. CDR1 is LNHDA, CDR2 SQIVND, per germline (reference sequence). The CDR3 consists of 15 residues. This chain's CDR3 is CATKGILIPNTEAFF. The CDR3 nucleotides read TGTGCCACAAAGGGGATTCTCATACCGAACACTGAAGCTTTCTTT.

The chain carries TRBV11-3 and TRBJ2-3; D tentatively fits TRBD1 or TRBD2 (5 bases each). V lost 5 bases, J lost 0 bases, and 12 bases lay in between. CDR1 is SGHNT and CDR2 is YENEEA in the germline V gene. This CDR3 region has 15 residues. The DNA for the CDR3 is TGTGCCAGCAGCCGGGGCACCTCCAGCACAGATACGCAGTATTTT. This encodes CASSRGTSSTDTQYF.

The chain recombines TRBV5-1 with TRBJ1-1, with D tentatively TRBD1 (6 bases). Trimming left V 2 bases short and J 0 bases short, with 11 bases between. Germline CDR1 SGHRS, CDR2 YFSETQ. The CDR3 covers 15 residues. The CDR3 region is CASSFWTAMNTEAFF. CDR3 in DNA: TGCGCCAGCAGCTTCTGGACAGCCATGAACACTGAAGCTTTCTTT.

The chain is built from TRBV9 and TRBJ1-2; D call uncertain. The CDR3 consists of 13 residues. Germline-derived CDR1 and CDR2 are SGDLS and YYNGEE. Trimming took off 4 bases at V and 4 bases at J, with 11 bases between the two ends. As DNA, the CDR3 is TGTGCCAGCAGCCTAGTCGGTAGCTATGGCTACACCTTC. It codes for CASSLVGSYGYTF.